This TCR beta chain was retrieved from a study of blood T cells in healthy people across ages. At the level of the study: In model experiments, template switching was able to capture about one barcoded beta molecule for every two T cells that were present.

This clonotype was recorded a few times. Its antigen is unidentified. General study findings and limits: Estimated diversity that came from one million T cells was considered an underestimate.

Germline CDR1 is DFQATT and CDR2 is SNEGSKA (reference sequence). V was clipped by 3 bases and J by 5 bases, with 19 bases between them. This CDR3 comprises 15 residues. Primers used in a second PCR of about 7 to 11 cycles were a sample-barcoded 5' primer and a J-beta primer mix. A single record per CDR3 protein comes from TCRdb applying MiXCR to the 5' RACE reads. The repertoire consists of around 780,000 distinct CDR3 sequences, with roughly 25% occurring once and the leading ten covering 2.5% to 3.5%. These data were also filed under a second study, of T cells of mothers and their children. That paper notes: A few healthy Caucasian mothers gave samples, and so did their six children.

The receptor was isolated from a boy aged 10-17 years in good health. The chain joins TRBV20-1 to TRBJ1-1; D gene ambiguous. Sequencing used blood. The CDR3 nucleotides read TGCAGTGCTAGGGGTGGGATTATATATGAGACTGAAGCTTTCTTT. Translating it yields CSARGGIIYETEAFF.